The 6 T cell receptor beta chains below were found in one sample sequenced in a study of cytomegalovirus exposure and HLA in healthy donors. With 60 Vbeta and 13 Jbeta primers, the PCR was carried out. TCRdb keeps only in-frame clones here, not all; method: immunoSEQ multiplex PCR. This sample has roughly 100,000 clones, with around four fifths found just once. The specimen sequenced was PBMCs. The receptors were gathered from a middle-aged woman in good health and CMV-seronegative.

The chain couples TRBV19 to TRBJ2-3; D perhaps matches TRBD2 (5 bases). The CDR3 consists of 15 residues. Germline V lookup: CDR1 LNHDA, CDR2 SQIVND (reference sequence). Deletions cut 7 bases from V and 3 bases from J, with 17 bases between. In DNA form, the CDR3 reads TGTGCCAGTACCCGACCGGGGTACGGGACAGATACGCAGTATTTT. It codes for CASTRPGYGTDTQYF.

The chain employs TRBV5-1 and TRBJ2-2; 7 bases fit TRBD1. Germline CDR1 and CDR2: SGHRS and YFSETQ. V trimming: 2 bases; J trimming: 7 bases; junction bases outside the gene matches: 5. This CDR3 comprises 14 residues. CDR3 in amino acids: CASSFQTGRGELFF. DNA for the CDR3: TGCGCCAGCAGCTTCCAGACAGGGCGCGGGGAGCTGTTTTTT.

The V call is TRBV29-1, the J call TRBJ2-3; the D gene is possibly TRBD2 (5 bases). The CDR3 spans 14 residues. V lost 3 bases to trimming and J lost 6 bases, with 16 bases between them. Looked up from germline, CDR1 is SQVTM and CDR2 is ANQGSEA. CDR3 sequence reads: CSVDEGGSGDTQYF. The CDR3 nucleotides read TGCAGCGTTGACGAGGGCGGGTCGGGGGATACGCAGTATTTT.

J is TRBJ2-7 and V is TRBV9; 8 bases map to TRBD1. This CDR3 has 14 residues. CDR1 is SGDLS and CDR2 is YYNGEE in the germline V gene. V lost 4 bases and J lost 7; bases outside the gene matches: 10. CDR3 nucleotides: TGTGCCAGCAGCCCCCCGACAGGGGCGCGAGAGCAGTACTTC. Amino acid sequence: CASSPPTGAREQYF.

The rearrangement joins TRBV5-4 to TRBJ1-2; D gene unclear. V lost 4 bases and J lost 7, with 17 bases in between. There are 14 residues in the CDR3. Per the germline V gene, CDR1 is SGHNT and CDR2 is YYREEE (reference sequence). The CDR3 sequence: CASSTGSRVRGYTF. The CDR3 DNA reads TGTGCCAGCAGCACCGGGAGCCGGGTGCGTGGCTACACCTTC.

This chain connects TRBV5-4 to TRBJ2-7, with 14 bases lining up with TRBD2. The CDR3 spans 16 residues. V shed 4 bases and J 7 bases; nucleotides not matched to a gene: 10. Germline lookup yields CDR1 SGHNT and CDR2 YYREEE (reference sequence). CDR3 nucleotide sequence: TGTGCCAGCAGCCCCGGGACTAGCGGGAGACTAGCTGAGCAGTACTTC. Amino acids: CASSPGTSGRLAEQYF.